This entry lists 2 T cell receptor beta chains sequenced from one sample in a study of Ad26.COV2.S vaccination and SARS-CoV-2 variants. The treatment was: around 19 received Ad26.COV2.S at low or high dose, single or two shots; five or six received placebo; per-sample allocation not given. Sampling took place 63 days after the first vaccine or placebo injection. The repertoire was sequenced with immunoSEQ multiplex PCR; TCRdb's copy has only in-frame clones and lacks some. The sample contains fewer than 800,000 clones, around 92% of which appear only once. Here the sequenced sample was peripheral blood, taken in a trial of Ad26.COV2.S vaccine versus placebo. Receptors were obtained from a person between 18 and 65 years old who received the Ad26.COV2.S COVID-19 vaccine or a placebo.

CDR3 protein: CACSGQAEQFF. The CDR3 DNA is TGTGCCTGCTCGGGGCAGGCTGAGCAGTTCTTC. The rearrangement joins TRBV30 to TRBJ2-1; D is tentatively TRBD1 or TRBD2 (5 bases each). The germline V gene encodes CDR1 GTSNPN and CDR2 SVGIG (reference sequence). The CDR3 is made up of 11 amino acids. Trimming cost V 6 bases and J 9 bases, with 12 bases left between them.

In this sample, this clone turned up a few times. This chain uses TRBV27 with TRBJ2-1; D is possibly TRBD2 (6 bases). In germline, CDR1 is MNHEY, CDR2 SMNVEV (reference sequence). This CDR3 has 15 residues. The ends were cut back, 3 bases at V and 8 bases at J, with 17 bases in the middle. The CDR3 loop reads CASSLEGATLDEQFF. In DNA form, the CDR3 reads TGTGCCAGCAGTTTGGAGGGAGCCACTCTCGATGAGCAGTTCTTC.